Presented here are 27 T cell receptor beta chains from one specimen sequenced in a study of immune cell composition in non-small cell lung cancer. Repertoires were generated with immunoSEQ multiplex PCR, while TCRdb's copy carries only in-frame clones and drops some. The sample yields about 7,500 clones, just under 70% seen once. The sample consisted of lung tumor tissue. The source is a human donor with non-small cell lung cancer.

The CDR3 protein is CASSLRQGLGETQYF. DNA of the CDR3: TGTGCCAGCAGTTTAAGGCAGGGGCTGGGAGAGACCCAGTACTTC. The chain is built from TRBV27 and TRBJ2-5; TRBD1 is a possible D gene (6 bases). Trimming stripped 2 bases from V and 4 bases from J, with 14 bases between. The V gene's germline CDR1 is MNHEY and CDR2 SMNVEV (reference sequence). The CDR3 runs 15 residues.

A note on this clone: At one end the junction does not follow the germline gene, possibly because of a read error. Within the sample, other DNA sequences also encode this same CDR3. This chain connects TRBV19 to TRBJ1-2; tentatively, D is TRBD1 (5 bases). Germline CDR1 and CDR2: LNHDA and SQIVND (reference sequence). CDR3 size: 12 residues. The CDR3 sequence is CATARGNYGYTF. The DNA of the CDR3 is TGCGCCACAGCGCGGGGGAACTATGGCTACACCTTC.

The table lists this clone with a few counts. The rearrangement joins TRBV6-5 to TRBJ1-5, with D uncertain. The V gene lost 0 bases and the J gene lost 5 bases, with 5 bases spanning the gap. Germline V lookup: CDR1 MNHEY, CDR2 SVGAGI. The CDR3 contains 13 residues. The CDR3 reads CASSYSLDQPQHF. The CDR3 region has the DNA TGTGCCAGCAGTTACTCCCTAGATCAGCCCCAGCATTTT.

The rearrangement uses TRBV6-5 and TRBJ2-5, with TRBD2 matching 7 bases. The germline V gene encodes CDR1 MNHEY and CDR2 SVGAGI. The CDR3 loop spans 13 amino acids. The ends lost 2 bases at V and 5 bases at J; junction bases unmatched: 2. The CDR3 here is CASSYGGGETQYF. CDR3 DNA: TGTGCCAGCAGTTACGGCGGGGGTGAGACCCAGTACTTC.

CDR3 residues: CAWSLRQPNTIYF. In nucleotides, the CDR3 is TGTGCCTGGAGTCTACGACAGCCAAACACCATATATTTT. V usage is TRBV30 and J usage is TRBJ1-3; a weak D match, TRBD1 (5 bases). Germline V gene sequence: CDR1 GTSNPN, CDR2 SVGIG (reference sequence). This CDR3 spans 13 amino acids. V was clipped by 2 bases and J by 6 bases, with 11 bases between them.

The chain links TRBV10-3 to TRBJ2-7; tentative D call: TRBD2 (6 bases). The CDR3 totals 11 residues. Germline CDR1 and CDR2: ENHRY and SYGVKD. Between the trimmed V and J ends, which lost 10 bases and 7 bases, there was a span of 14 bases. DNA of the CDR3: TGTGCCACCAACTTCGGGGGTGAGCAGTACTTC. Residues: CATNFGGEQYF.

J is TRBJ2-5 and V is TRBV7-9; 7 bases match TRBD2. V lost 6 bases, J lost 5 bases, and 12 bases stayed unmatched. The length of the CDR3 is 15 residues. Per the germline V gene, CDR1 is SEHNR and CDR2 is FQNEAQ (reference sequence). CDR3 region: CASRETPGGKETQYF. The DNA of the CDR3 is TGTGCCAGCAGAGAAACCCCCGGGGGGAAGGAGACCCAGTACTTC.

This clone turned up a few times. This sequence joins TRBV5-1 and TRBJ2-1; D not resolved. This CDR3 is 17 amino acids long. Trimming pared 0 bases from V and 0 bases from J, leaving 13 bases between. The germline CDR1 and CDR2 sequences are SGHRS and YFSETQ. This CDR3 reads CASSLGSFGGSYNEQFF. CDR3 nucleotides: TGCGCCAGCAGCTTGGGTTCGTTTGGCGGCTCCTACAATGAGCAGTTCTTC.

The V and J genes are TRBV19 and TRBJ2-5, with 13 positions matching TRBD2. Per germline, CDR1 LNHDA and CDR2 SQIVND (reference sequence). The CDR3 spans 18 residues. After removal of 4 bases from V and 2 bases from J, the junction contained 10 bases not matched to a gene. The CDR3 sequence is CASSTSPGLAGKQETQYF. CDR3 DNA sequence: TGTGCCAGTAGTACTTCTCCGGGACTAGCGGGAAAACAAGAGACCCAGTACTTC. Combining the CDR3 with reference TRBV19 and TRBJ2-5 gives the whole variable domain DGGITQSPKYLFRKEGQNVTLSCEQNLNHDAMYWYRQDPGQGLRLIYYSQIVNDFQKGDIAEGYSVSREKKESFPLTVTSAQKNPTAFYLCASSTSPGLAGKQETQYFGPGTRLLVL.

The V and J genes are TRBV11-2 and TRBJ1-2; D is uncertain. This CDR3 comprises 13 residues. Germline V gene data show CDR1 as SGHAT and CDR2 as FQNNGV. The V end lost 0 bases, the J end lost 8 bases, and 10 bases lay between the germline ends. In DNA, the CDR3 is TGTGCCAGCAGCTTAGAACAATCCGGGGGCTACACCTTC. This translates into CASSLEQSGGYTF.

V usage is TRBV7-9 and J usage is TRBJ1-4; D not certain. The germline V gene has CDR1 SEHNR and CDR2 FQNEAQ (reference sequence). This CDR3 is 14 amino acids long. V gave up 2 bases and J gave up 4 bases, with 8 bases separating them. CDR3 DNA: TGTGCCAGCAGCTTAAGTCCGCGTAATGAAAAACTGTTTTTT. Its protein product is CASSLSPRNEKLFF.

The CDR3 loop is CASSPGTGLRYGYTF. DNA for the CDR3: TGTGCCAGCAGCCCCGGGACAGGGCTAAGGTATGGCTACACCTTC. The V and J genes are TRBV9 and TRBJ1-2; 9 bases agree with TRBD1. This CDR3 region has 15 residues. Germline CDR1 and CDR2: SGDLS and YYNGEE. V shed 4 bases and J 5 bases; nucleotides not matched to a gene: 9.

In its sample, this clone was seen a few times. This chain joins TRBV5-6 and TRBJ2-3; 9 bases map to TRBD2. Germline V gene lookup returns CDR1 SGHDT and CDR2 YYEEEE. This CDR3 has 16 residues. The V segment lost 2 bases and the J segment 0 bases; nucleotides outside the gene matches: 4. CDR3 nucleotides: TGTGCCAGCAGCTTTCTGAGCGGGGGGAGCACAGATACGCAGTATTTT. Encoded protein: CASSFLSGGSTDTQYF.

The chain is built from TRBV5-1 and TRBJ1-4, with a possible D match to TRBD1 (6 bases). V was cut by 7 bases and J by 3 bases, with 16 bases left in between. The V gene's germline CDR1 is SGHRS and CDR2 YFSETQ. The CDR3 is made up of 15 amino acids. CDR3 loop: CASRGGLAANEKLFF. In DNA, the CDR3 is TGCGCCAGCCGCGGGGGGCTTGCGGCTAATGAAAAACTGTTTTTT.

The chain couples TRBV7-2 to TRBJ2-2, with 8 nucleotides matching TRBD1. Trimming removed 7 bases from V and 6 bases from J; junction bases left unmatched: 10. Per germline, CDR1 SGHTA and CDR2 FQGNSA. The CDR3 length is 15 residues. The CDR3 loop reads CASTLDRDSSGELFF. The CDR3 DNA reads as TGTGCCAGCACCCTGGACAGGGATAGCTCCGGGGAGCTGTTTTTT.

This clone came up once. CDR3 residues: CASSNHRGENTEAFF. Here the CDR3 DNA reads TGTGCCAGCAGTAACCACAGGGGAGAGAACACTGAAGCTTTCTTT. V is TRBV6-6 and J is TRBJ1-1; TRBD1 matches at 7 bases. Germline CDR1 MNHNY, CDR2 SVGAGI (reference sequence). CDR3 length: 15 amino acids. V was clipped by 5 bases and J by 1 base; unmatched bases: 7.

The chain's CDR3 is CASSLKTGNTEAFF. The CDR3 nucleotides read TGTGCCAGCAGCTTAAAGACAGGGAACACTGAAGCTTTCTTT. The chain is built from TRBV5-4 and TRBJ1-1, with D tentatively TRBD1 (6 bases). From germline, CDR1 is SGHNT and CDR2 YYREEE (reference sequence). V lost 2 bases and J 1 base, leaving 9 bases between the germline ends. The CDR3 is 14 residues long.

The rearrangement links TRBV7-6 to TRBJ2-7, with 13 bases lining up with TRBD2. Germline values: CDR1 SGHVS, CDR2 FNYEAQ. Trimming at V came to 5 bases and at J to 3 bases, leaving 4 bases not matched to a gene. This CDR3 contains 15 residues. CDR3 region: CASSPRTSGSYEQYF. Here the CDR3 DNA reads TGTGCCAGCAGCCCAAGGACTAGCGGGAGCTACGAGCAGTACTTC. The whole variable domain, remainder taken from reference TRBV7-6 and TRBJ2-7, is GAGVSQSPRYKVTKRGQDVALRCDPISGHVSLYWYRQALGQGPEFLTYFNYEAQQDKSGLPNDRFSAERPEGSISTLTIQRTEQRDSAMYRCASSPRTSGSYEQYFGPGTRLTVT.

This rearrangement joins TRBV9 to TRBJ2-3; the match to TRBD1 covers 8 bases. The CDR3 extends over 15 amino acids. The V and J ends lost 4 bases and 1 base, in that order; junction bases with no gene match: 5. Germline lookup yields CDR1 SGDLS and CDR2 YYNGEE. In nucleotides, the CDR3 is TGTGCCAGCAGCTTTGGACAGGGCGGCACAGATACGCAGTATTTT. This sequence encodes CASSFGQGGTDTQYF.

The chain couples TRBV2 to TRBJ1-1; D remains unclear. Germline lookup yields CDR1 SNHLY and CDR2 FYNNEI. V was clipped by 1 base and J by 3 bases, with 6 bases between them. This CDR3 has 13 residues. CDR3 coding DNA: TGTGCCAGCAGTGAAGAATCCTACACTGAAGCTTTCTTT. This gives the protein CASSEESYTEAFF.

The chain joins TRBV7-2 to TRBJ2-3; tentative D call: TRBD1 (5 bases). Per the germline V gene, CDR1 is SGHTA and CDR2 is FQGNSA. The germline V and J ends were trimmed by 8 bases and 10 bases, with 19 bases remaining between them. The CDR3 spans 13 residues. For the CDR3, the DNA is TGTGCCAGCGGTTTGGCCAAAGGGGATGCGCAGTATTTT. As protein: CASGLAKGDAQYF.

There are a few counts of this clone. The V and J genes are TRBV28 and TRBJ1-1; the D gene is possibly TRBD1 (5 bases). The V end lost 6 bases, the J end lost 0 bases, and 17 bases lay between the germline ends. The V gene's germline CDR1 is MDHEN and CDR2 SYDVKM. This CDR3 comprises 16 residues. The CDR3 sequence: CASRRRGIMVNTEAFF. For the CDR3, the DNA is TGTGCCAGCAGACGACGGGGGATTATGGTGAACACTGAAGCTTTCTTT.

This chain links TRBV30 with TRBJ2-7; 11 bases fit TRBD2. V lost 2 bases and J lost 7; bases outside the gene matches: 7. The CDR3 extends over 14 amino acids. CDR1 is GTSNPN, CDR2 SVGIG, per germline (reference sequence). CDR3 protein: CAWSLAGGPGEQYF. The CDR3 DNA follows: TGTGCCTGGAGTTTAGCGGGAGGGCCGGGTGAGCAGTACTTC.

This chain links TRBV7-8 with TRBJ1-6, with a weak D call TRBD1 (6 bases). V was trimmed by 5 bases and J by 7 bases, leaving 12 bases between them. Germline V gives CDR1 SGHVS, CDR2 FQNEAQ. This CDR3 has 14 amino acids. CDR3 amino acids: CASSPDRTNSPLHF. The CDR3 region has the DNA TGTGCCAGCAGCCCCGACAGGACAAATTCACCCCTCCACTTT.

J is TRBJ2-1 and V is TRBV4-1; 9 bases line up with TRBD1. Germline V CDR1 and CDR2: MGHRA, YSYEKL. The CDR3 length is 15 residues. V was pared by 4 bases and J by 3 bases, with 4 bases of the junction left unmatched. CDR3 in DNA: TGCGCCAGCAGCCCTCCGGGACAGGGCTACAATGAGCAGTTCTTC. This encodes CASSPPGQGYNEQFF.

As regards this clone: This likely stems from a read error, as it lies one base from a far larger clone. The chain carries TRBV4-2 and TRBJ1-5; the match to TRBD1 covers 10 bases. The CDR3 covers 15 residues. Germline assignment: CDR1 LGHNA and CDR2 YNFKEQ. V lost 6 bases, J lost 5 bases, and 7 bases stayed unmatched. CDR3 bases: TGTGCCAGCAGTCCAGGACAGGGGGATTATCAGCCCCAGCATTTT. It codes for CASSPGQGDYQPQHF.

The chain employs TRBV15 and TRBJ2-6, with D possibly matching TRBD1 (6 bases). CDR3 length: 16 amino acids. The germline V gene has CDR1 LNHNV and CDR2 YYDKDF (reference sequence). Deletions cut 2 bases from V and 0 bases from J, with 8 bases between. Here the CDR3 DNA reads TGTGCCACCAGCAGATTACAGGGCTCTGGGGCCAACGTCCTGACTTTC. Encoded protein: CATSRLQGSGANVLTF.